This TCR beta chain was identified during a study of Graves' ophthalmopathy and Graves' hyperthyroidism (dated by TCRdb to 2017 to 2018). As for the study more broadly: Peripheral blood samples were taken at the time of initial diagnosis, before any treatment was given. To explore V-J signatures distinguishing ophthalmopathy from hyperthyroidism, a discovery set of 100 patients (fewer than 45 ophthalmopathy, roughly 55 stable hyperthyroidism) was enrolled. TCR beta repertoire signatures were used to distinguish Graves' ophthalmopathy from Graves' hyperthyroidism and to predict progression to ophthalmopathy. An independent validation cohort was composed of fewer than 20 hyperthyroidism patients and more than 15 patients who later progressed from hyperthyroidism to ophthalmopathy. Following sampling, methimazole starting at 30 mg daily was administered to hyperthyroidism patients, and high-dose intravenous methylprednisolone was administered to ophthalmopathy patients. In roughly 6 hyperthyroidism patients, T-cell repertoires of thyroid tissue and blood were compared. In total, approximately 130 blood samples were TCR-sequenced: under 45 ophthalmopathy, under 85 hyperthyroidism and 17 hyperthyroidism-to-ophthalmopathy patients.

For this clonotype: Its antigen is still unknown. It has no much larger one-base neighbor in the sample; base qualities were not kept.

Broad study findings and their caveats: Most of the expanded thyroid clonotypes with a frequency above 0.001 were also detected in blood, and it was suggested that the thyroid immune response may be reflected by blood repertoires. Sample size was not statistically predetermined, and group allocation was not concealed from the investigators. In cross-validation, the 13-signature model distinguished ophthalmopathy from stable hyperthyroidism with approximately 88% sensitivity and just under 84% specificity, and in the test set the corresponding values were approximately 79% and 70%. In validation, the model predicted ophthalmopathy progression with 70.59% sensitivity and around 72% specificity; some 13 predicted patients were CT-confirmed with GO in a median of approximately 6.5 months.

For repertoire sequencing, the TCR beta CDR3 regions were amplified from RNA transcripts. A first-round RT-PCR used HTBI primers with the Qiagen OneStep RT-PCR kit, followed by a second-round multiplex PCR, size selection and purification. The libraries underwent paired-end sequencing with 100 bp reads on an Illumina HiSeq2000. The paper's data handling went like this. SOAPnuke was used to process the reads, throwing out any read that had adapters, had uncalled bases, had a mean Phred below 15, or lacked an exact constant-primer or identifier match. High-quality paired reads were merged with COPE v1.2.5. Each unique nucleotide sequence was treated as a clonotype, and MiTCR v1.1 was used to align the clonotypes to the IMGT TRB V, D and J references. Only V-J combinations with frequency above 0.0001 were analysed, covering approximately 99% of repertoires. For each V-J combination, a TCR clonal expansion and chaos score was defined as the ratio of F50 clonal expansion to chaos observed in the TCRdist matrix. Welch's t-statistics and random forest were used to narrow the features down to around 12 V-J combinations, which were then fed into a naive Bayes classifier. The similarity between thyroid and blood repertoires was quantified using the Morisita-Horn index. TCRdb cleaned the public reads at Q25 with fastp, built clones with MiXCR and kept in-frame beta chains. Each CDR3 protein appears once, grouped with its most common genes and DNA. The authors' filters were not applied to this entry. The sample contains about 240,000 distinct CDR3 sequences, around 50% of them found a single time. More than 45% of the sample comes from the top ten.

Patients with ophthalmopathy had moderately to severely active disease, with a Clinical Activity Score of 3 or more, a NOSPECS grade of 4 or more, and a disease duration of less than 3 months. Patients with other autoimmune diseases, uncontrolled infections, pregnancy or lactation were excluded. Diagnosis was based on clinical symptoms, serum thyroxine, TRAb, thyroid ultrasound and orbital computed tomography. Ficoll-Paque density gradient centrifugation was used to isolate PBMCs from around 10 ml of fresh peripheral blood. Trizol reagent was used to extract the total RNA, and its quality was then checked on an Agilent 2100 Bioanalyzer. This clonotype was sampled from an adult man with Graves' ophthalmopathy. The sample taken for sequencing was peripheral blood.

The sequenced DNA: TGTGCCAGCAGCCCCTCAAGCGGGAGCACAGATACGCAGTATTTT. Protein translation: CASSPSSGSTDTQYF. The chain uses TRBV7-9 and TRBJ2-3; TRBD2 could be the D gene, as 6 bases match. Trimming costs V 5 bases and J 0 bases, and their ends lie 12 bases apart. For CDR1 and CDR2, the germline V gene (reference sequence) lists SEHNR and FQNEAQ. CDR3 length: 15 amino acids, cysteine to phenylalanine. The retained sequence is limited to the CDR3, 45 bases, with the frame set at the first base. Where the CDR3 stops, the reference TRBV7-9 and TRBJ2-3 genes take over; the full variable domain is DTGVSQNPRHKITKRGQNVTFRCDPISEHNRLYWYRQTLGQGPEFLTYFQNEAQLEKSRLLSDRFSAERPKGSFSTLEIQRTEQGDSAMYLCASSPSSGSTDTQYFGPGTRLTVL.